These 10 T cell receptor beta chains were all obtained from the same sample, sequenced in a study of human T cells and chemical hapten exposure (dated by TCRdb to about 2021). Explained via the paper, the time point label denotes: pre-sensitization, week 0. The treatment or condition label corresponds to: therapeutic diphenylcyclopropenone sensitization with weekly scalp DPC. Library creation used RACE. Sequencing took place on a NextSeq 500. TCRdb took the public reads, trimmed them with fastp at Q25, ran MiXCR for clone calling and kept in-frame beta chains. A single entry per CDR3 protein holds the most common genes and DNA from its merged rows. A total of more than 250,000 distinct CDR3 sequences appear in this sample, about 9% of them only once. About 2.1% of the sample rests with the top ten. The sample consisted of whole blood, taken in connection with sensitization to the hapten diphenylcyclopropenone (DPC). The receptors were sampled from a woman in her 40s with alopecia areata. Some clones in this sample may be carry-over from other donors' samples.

In nucleotides, the CDR3 is TGTGCCAGCACGGACAGGGCTCAGTCACCCCTCCACTTT. Translation gives CASTDRAQSPLHF. The V gene is TRBV18, the J gene TRBJ1-6; TRBD1 agrees at 8 bases. The germline V gene encodes CDR1 KGHSH and CDR2 LQKENI. J lost 10 bases, V lost 8 bases, and 7 bases had no gene match. The CDR3 totals 13 residues.

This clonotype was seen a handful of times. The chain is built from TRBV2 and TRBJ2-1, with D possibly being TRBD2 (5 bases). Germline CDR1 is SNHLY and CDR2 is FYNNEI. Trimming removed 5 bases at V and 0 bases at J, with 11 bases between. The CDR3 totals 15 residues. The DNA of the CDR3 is TGTGCCAGCAGTAAGGACTGGAGCTCCTACAATGAGCAGTTCTTC. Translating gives CASSKDWSSYNEQFF.

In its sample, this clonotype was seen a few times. The CDR3 nucleotides are TGCAGCGCCGGACGGACCCCCCATAGCACAGATACGCAGTATTTT. This codes for CSAGRTPHSTDTQYF. The J gene is TRBJ2-3, the V gene TRBV29-1, with D unresolved. CDR1 and CDR2 from the germline V gene are SQVTM and ANQGSEA. Trimming cost V 7 bases and J 0 bases, with 17 bases left between them. This CDR3 spans 15 amino acids.

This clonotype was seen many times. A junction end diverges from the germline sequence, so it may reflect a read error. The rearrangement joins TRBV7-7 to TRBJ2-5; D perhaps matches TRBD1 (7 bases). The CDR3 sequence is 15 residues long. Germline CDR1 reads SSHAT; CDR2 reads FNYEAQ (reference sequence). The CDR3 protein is CASSLAQGRQETQYF. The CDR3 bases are TGTGCTAGCAGCTTAGCACAGGGGAGGCAAGAGACCCAGTACTTC.

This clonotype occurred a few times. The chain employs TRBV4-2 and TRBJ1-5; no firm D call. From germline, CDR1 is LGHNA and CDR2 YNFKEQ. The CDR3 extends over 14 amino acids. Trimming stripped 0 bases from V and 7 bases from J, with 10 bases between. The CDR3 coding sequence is TGTGCCAGCAGCCAAGAGGTAGGCTCGCAGCCCCAGCATTTT. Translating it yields CASSQEVGSQPQHF.

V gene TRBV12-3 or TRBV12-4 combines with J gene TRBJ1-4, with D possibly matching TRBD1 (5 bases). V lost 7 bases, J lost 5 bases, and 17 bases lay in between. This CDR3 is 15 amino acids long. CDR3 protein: CASNMRGGGNEKLFF. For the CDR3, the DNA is TGTGCCAGCAACATGAGGGGCGGAGGAAATGAAAAACTGTTTTTT.

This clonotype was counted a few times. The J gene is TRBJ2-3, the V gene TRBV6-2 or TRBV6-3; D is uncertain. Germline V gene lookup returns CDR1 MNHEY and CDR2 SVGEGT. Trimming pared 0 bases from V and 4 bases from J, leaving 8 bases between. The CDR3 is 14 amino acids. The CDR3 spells CASSYSNRPDTQYF. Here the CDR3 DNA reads TGTGCCAGCAGTTACTCCAATCGGCCAGATACGCAGTATTTT.

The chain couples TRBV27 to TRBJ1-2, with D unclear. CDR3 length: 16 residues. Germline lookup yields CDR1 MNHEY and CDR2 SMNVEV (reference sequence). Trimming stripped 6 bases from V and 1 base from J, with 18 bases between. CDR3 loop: CASSHLLSTVNYGYTF. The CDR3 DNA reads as TGTGCCAGCAGCCACCTCCTCTCGACGGTTAACTATGGCTACACCTTC.

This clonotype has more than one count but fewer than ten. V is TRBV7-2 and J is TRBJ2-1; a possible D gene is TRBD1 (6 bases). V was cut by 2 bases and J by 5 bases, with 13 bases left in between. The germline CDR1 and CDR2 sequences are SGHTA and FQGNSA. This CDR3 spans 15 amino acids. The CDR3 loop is CASSLIYRVHNEQFF. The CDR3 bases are TGTGCCAGCAGCTTAATATACAGGGTCCACAATGAGCAGTTCTTC.

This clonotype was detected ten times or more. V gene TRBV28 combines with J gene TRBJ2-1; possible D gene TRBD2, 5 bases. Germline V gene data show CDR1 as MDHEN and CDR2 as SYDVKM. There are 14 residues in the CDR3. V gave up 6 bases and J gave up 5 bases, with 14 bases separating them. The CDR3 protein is CASSRGLGDNEQFF. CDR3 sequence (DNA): TGTGCCAGCAGCCGAGGACTGGGCGACAATGAGCAGTTCTTC.